The present T cell receptor (beta chain) was sequenced within a study of long-term antiretroviral therapy in people with HIV. Study-level points and caveats: Specimen acquisition occurred between 2004 and 2017, potentially under older ART regimens. Information on adherence, resistance and therapy changes was unavailable. Across all time points, the repertoire was dominated by clones that expanded before ART. When set beside controls, HIV repertoires had CDR3 length ranges that were narrower.

With survey level as its setting, the immunoSEQ assay was v3.0. TCRdb's table, derived via immunoSEQ multiplex PCR, lists solely in-frame clones and lacks some. This table holds almost 30,000 clones, 93% found once. In the case of this clone: What it binds is not known.

The sample consisted of unsorted PBMCs, taken around 6.5 years after starting antiretroviral therapy. The source of this sequence is a woman between 35 and 50 years old with HIV.

The CDR3 sequence is CATNRATNEKLFF. The DNA for the CDR3 is TGTGCCACGAACAGGGCCACTAATGAAAAACTGTTTTTT. This rearrangement joins TRBV5-8 to TRBJ1-4; D might be TRBD1 (6 bases). This CDR3 contains 13 residues. Trimming shortened V by 9 bases and J by 2 bases, and 11 bases separated the two germline ends. Germline V gives CDR1 SGHTS, CDR2 YDEGEE. The whole variable domain, filled in from reference TRBV5-8 and TRBJ1-4, reads EAGVTQSPTHLIKTRGQQATLRCSPISGHTSVYWYQQALGLGLQFLLWYDEGEERNRGNFPPRFSGRQFPNYSSELNVNALELEDSALYLCATNRATNEKLFFGSGTQLSVL.